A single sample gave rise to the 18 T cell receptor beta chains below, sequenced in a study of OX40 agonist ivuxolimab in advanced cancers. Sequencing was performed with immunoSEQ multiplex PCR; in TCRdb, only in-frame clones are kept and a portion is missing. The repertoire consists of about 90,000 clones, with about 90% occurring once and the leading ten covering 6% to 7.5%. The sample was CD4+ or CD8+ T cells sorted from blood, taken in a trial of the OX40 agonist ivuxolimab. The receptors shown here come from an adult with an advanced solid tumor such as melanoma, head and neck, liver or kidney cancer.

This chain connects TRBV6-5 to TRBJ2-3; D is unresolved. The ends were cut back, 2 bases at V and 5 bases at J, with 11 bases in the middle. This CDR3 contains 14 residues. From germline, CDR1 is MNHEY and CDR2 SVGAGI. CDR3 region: CASSYVRVGDTQYF. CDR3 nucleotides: TGTGCCAGCAGTTACGTGCGCGTCGGAGATACGCAGTATTTT.

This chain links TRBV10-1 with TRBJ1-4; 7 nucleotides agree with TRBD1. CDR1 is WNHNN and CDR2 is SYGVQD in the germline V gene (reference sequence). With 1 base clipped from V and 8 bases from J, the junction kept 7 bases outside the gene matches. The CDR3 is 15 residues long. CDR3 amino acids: CASSELGGAGEKLFF. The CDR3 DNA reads TGCGCCAGCAGTGAGTTAGGGGGCGCGGGGGAAAAACTGTTTTTT.

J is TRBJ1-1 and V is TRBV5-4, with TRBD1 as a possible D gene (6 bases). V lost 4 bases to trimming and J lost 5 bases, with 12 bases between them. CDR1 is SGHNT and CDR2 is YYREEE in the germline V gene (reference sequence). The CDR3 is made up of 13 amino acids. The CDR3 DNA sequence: TGTGCCAGCAGCCGATCAGGGGTGACTGAAGCTTTCTTT. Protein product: CASSRSGVTEAFF.

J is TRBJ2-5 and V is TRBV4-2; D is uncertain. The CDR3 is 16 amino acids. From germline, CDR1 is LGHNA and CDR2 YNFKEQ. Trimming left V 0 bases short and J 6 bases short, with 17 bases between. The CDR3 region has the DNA TGTGCCAGCAGCCAAGATAGGCCTAGTTTGGGGAAGACCCAGTACTTC. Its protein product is CASSQDRPSLGKTQYF.

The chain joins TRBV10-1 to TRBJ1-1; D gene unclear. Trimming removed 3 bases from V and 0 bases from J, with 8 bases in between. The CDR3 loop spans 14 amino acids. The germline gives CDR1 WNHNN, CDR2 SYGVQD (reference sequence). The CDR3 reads CASSDGVMNTEAFF. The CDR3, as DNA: TGCGCCAGCAGTGACGGAGTTATGAACACTGAAGCTTTCTTT.

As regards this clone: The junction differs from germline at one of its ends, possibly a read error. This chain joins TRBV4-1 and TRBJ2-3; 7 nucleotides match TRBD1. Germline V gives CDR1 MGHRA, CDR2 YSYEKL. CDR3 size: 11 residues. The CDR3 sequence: CASSQPGQVRF. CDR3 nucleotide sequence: TGCGCCAGCAGCCAACCCGGACAGGTCCGTTTT.

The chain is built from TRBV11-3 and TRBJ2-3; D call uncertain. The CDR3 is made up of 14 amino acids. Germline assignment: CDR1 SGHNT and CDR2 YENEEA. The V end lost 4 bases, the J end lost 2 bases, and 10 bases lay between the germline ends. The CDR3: CASSSGPFTDTQYF. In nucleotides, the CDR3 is TGTGCCAGCAGCTCCGGGCCTTTCACAGATACGCAGTATTTT.

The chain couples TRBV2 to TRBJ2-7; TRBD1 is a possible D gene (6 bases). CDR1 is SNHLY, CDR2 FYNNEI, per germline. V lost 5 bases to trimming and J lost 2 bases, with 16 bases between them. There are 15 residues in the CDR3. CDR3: CASSPGASGPYEQYF. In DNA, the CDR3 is TGTGCCAGCAGTCCAGGGGCCAGCGGCCCCTACGAGCAGTACTTC.

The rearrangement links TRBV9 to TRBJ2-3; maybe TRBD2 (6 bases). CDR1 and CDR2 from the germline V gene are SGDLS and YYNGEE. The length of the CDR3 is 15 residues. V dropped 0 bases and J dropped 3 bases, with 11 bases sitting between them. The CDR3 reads CASSVDREMTDTQYF. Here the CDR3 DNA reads TGTGCCAGCAGCGTAGACCGGGAGATGACAGATACGCAGTATTTT.

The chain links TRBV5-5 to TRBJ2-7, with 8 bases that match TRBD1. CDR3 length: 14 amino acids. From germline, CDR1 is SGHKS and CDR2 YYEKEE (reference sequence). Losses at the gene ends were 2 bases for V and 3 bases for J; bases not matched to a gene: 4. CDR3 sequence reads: CASSFSGTGYEQYF. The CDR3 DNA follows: TGTGCCAGCAGCTTTTCCGGGACAGGCTACGAGCAGTACTTC.

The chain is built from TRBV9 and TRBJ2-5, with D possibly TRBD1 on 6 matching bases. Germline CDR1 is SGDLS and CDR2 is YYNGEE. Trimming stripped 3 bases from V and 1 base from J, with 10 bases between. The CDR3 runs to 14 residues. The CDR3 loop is CASSGGGGQETQYF. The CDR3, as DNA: TGTGCCAGCAGCGGAGGGGGTGGCCAAGAGACCCAGTACTTC.

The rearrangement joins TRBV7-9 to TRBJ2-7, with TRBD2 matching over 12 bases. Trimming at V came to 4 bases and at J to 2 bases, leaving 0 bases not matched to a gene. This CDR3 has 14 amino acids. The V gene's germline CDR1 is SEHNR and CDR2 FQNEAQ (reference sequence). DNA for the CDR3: TGTGCCAGCAGCTCTAGCGGGAGGGCCTACGAGCAGTACTTC. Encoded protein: CASSSSGRAYEQYF.

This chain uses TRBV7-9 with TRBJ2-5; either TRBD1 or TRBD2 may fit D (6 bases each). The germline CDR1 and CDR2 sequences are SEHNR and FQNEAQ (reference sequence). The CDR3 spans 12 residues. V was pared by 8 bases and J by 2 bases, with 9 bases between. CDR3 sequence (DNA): TGTGCCAGCGGAGGGGGGCAAGAGACCCAGTACTTC. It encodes CASGGGQETQYF.

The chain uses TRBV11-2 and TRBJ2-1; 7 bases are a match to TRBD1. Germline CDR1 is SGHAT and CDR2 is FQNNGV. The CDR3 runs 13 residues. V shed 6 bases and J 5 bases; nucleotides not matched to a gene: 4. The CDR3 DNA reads TGTGCCAGCAGGTTTACAGGGGACAATGAGCAGTTCTTC. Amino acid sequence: CASRFTGDNEQFF.

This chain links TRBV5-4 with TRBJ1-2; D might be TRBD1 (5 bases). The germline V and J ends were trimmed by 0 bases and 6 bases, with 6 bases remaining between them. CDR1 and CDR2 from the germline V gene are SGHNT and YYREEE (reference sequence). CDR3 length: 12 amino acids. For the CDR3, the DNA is TGTGCCAGCAGCTTGGGGGGGGATGGCTACACCTTC. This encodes CASSLGGDGYTF.

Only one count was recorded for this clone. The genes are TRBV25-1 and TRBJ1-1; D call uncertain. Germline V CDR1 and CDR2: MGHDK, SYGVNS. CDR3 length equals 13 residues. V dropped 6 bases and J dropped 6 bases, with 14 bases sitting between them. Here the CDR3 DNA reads TGTGCCAGCAGCTCCGGAGGTGGGGCTGAAGCTTTCTTT. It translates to CASSSGGGAEAFF.

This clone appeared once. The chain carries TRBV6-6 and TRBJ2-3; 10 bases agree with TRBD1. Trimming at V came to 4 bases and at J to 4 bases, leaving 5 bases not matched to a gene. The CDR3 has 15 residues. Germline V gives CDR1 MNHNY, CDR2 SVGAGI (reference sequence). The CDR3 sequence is CASSFDRGQADTQYF. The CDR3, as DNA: TGTGCCAGCAGTTTTGACAGGGGGCAGGCAGATACGCAGTATTTT.

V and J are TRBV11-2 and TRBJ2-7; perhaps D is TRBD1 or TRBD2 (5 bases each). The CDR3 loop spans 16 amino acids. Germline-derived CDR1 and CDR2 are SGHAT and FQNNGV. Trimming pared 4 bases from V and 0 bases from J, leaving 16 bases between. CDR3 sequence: CASSSGLDSSSYEQYF. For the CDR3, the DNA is TGTGCCAGCAGCTCCGGACTCGACAGTTCCTCCTACGAGCAGTACTTC.